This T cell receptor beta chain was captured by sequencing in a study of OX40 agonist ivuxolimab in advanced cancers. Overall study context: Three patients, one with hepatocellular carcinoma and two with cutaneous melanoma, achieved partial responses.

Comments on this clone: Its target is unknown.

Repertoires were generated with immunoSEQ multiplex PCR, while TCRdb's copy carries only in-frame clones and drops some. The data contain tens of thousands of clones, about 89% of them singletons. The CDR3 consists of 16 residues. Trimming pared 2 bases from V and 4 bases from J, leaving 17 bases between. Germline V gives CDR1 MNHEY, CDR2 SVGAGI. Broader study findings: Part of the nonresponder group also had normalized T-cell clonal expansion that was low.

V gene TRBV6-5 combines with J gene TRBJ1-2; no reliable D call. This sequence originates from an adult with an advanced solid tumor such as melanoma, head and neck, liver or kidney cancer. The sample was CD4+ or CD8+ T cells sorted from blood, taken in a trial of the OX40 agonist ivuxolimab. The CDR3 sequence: CASSYTISGRTYGYTF. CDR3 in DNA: TGTGCCAGCAGTTACACAATCTCTGGACGGACCTATGGCTACACCTTC.